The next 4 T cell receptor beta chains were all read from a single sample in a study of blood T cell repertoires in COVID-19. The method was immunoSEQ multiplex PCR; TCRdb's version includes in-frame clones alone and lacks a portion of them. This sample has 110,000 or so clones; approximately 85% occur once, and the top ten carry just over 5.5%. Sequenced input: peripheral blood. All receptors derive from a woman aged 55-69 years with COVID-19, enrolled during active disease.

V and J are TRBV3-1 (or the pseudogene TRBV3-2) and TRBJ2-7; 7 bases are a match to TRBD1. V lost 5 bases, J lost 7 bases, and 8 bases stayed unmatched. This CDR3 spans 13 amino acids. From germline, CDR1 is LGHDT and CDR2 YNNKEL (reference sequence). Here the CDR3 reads CASSSGTAKEQYF. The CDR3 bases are TGTGCCAGCAGCTCTGGGACAGCTAAGGAGCAGTACTTC.

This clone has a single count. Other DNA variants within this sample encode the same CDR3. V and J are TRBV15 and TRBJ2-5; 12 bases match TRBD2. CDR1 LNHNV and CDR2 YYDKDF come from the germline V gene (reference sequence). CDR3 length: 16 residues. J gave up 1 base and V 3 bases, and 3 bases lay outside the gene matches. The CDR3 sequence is CATSSGLAGPQETQYF. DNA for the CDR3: TGTGCCACCAGCAGCGGACTAGCGGGGCCCCAAGAGACCCAGTACTTC.

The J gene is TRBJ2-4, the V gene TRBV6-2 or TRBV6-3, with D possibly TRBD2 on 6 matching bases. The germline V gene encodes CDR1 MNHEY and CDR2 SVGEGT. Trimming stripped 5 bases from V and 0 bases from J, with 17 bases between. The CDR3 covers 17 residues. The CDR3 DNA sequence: TGTGCCAGCAGTATCGGCGGGACGGAATTAGCCAAAAACATTCAGTACTTC. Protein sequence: CASSIGGTELAKNIQYF.

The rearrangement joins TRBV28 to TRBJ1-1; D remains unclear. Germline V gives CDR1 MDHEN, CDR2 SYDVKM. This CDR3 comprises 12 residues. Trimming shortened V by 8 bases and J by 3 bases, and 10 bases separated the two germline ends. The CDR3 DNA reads TGTGCCAGCGTTCGGTCGGACACTGAAGCTTTCTTT. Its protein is CASVRSDTEAFF. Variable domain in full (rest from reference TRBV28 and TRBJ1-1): DVKVTQSSRYLVKRTGEKVFLECVQDMDHENMFWYRQDPGLGLRLIYFSYDVKMKEKGDIPEGYSVSREKKERFSLILESASTNQTSMYLCASVRSDTEAFFGQGTRLTVV.